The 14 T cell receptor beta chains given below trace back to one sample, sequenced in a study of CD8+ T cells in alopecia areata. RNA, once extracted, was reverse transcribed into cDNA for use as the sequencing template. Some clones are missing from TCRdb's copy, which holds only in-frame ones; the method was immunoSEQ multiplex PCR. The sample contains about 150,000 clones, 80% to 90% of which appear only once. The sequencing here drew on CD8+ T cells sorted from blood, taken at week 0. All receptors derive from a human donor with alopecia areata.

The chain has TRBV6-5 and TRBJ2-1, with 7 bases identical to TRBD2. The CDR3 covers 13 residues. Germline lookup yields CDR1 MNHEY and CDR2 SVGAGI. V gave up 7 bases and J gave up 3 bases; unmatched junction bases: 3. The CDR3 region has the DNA TGTGCCAGCACTAAGCGGGGCTACAATGAGCAGTTCTTC. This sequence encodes CASTKRGYNEQFF.

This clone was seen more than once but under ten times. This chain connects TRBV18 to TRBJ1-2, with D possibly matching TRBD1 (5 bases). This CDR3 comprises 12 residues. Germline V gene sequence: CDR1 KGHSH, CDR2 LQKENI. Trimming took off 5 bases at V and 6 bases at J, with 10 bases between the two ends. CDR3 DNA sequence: TGTGCCAGCTCAAGCGCAGGGAATGGCTACACCTTC. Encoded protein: CASSSAGNGYTF.

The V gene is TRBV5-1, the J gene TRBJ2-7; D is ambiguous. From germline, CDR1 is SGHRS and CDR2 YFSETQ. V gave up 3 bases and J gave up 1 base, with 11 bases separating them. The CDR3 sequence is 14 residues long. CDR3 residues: CASSSVDGSYEQYF. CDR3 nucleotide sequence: TGCGCCAGCAGCTCCGTAGACGGTTCCTACGAGCAGTACTTC.

As DNA, the CDR3 is TGCGCCAGCAGCCCTGCAGGAAACGAGCAGTACTTC. Its protein product is CASSPAGNEQYF. This sequence joins TRBV5-1 and TRBJ2-7; D not certain. CDR3 length: 12 residues. CDR1 is SGHRS, CDR2 YFSETQ, per germline. The V end was cut by 4 bases, the J end by 5 bases, with 10 bases between. The whole variable domain, remainder taken from reference TRBV5-1 and TRBJ2-7, is KAGVTQTPRYLIKTRGQQVTLSCSPISGHRSVSWYQQTPGQGLQFLFEYFSETQRNKGNFPGRFSGRQFSNSRSEMNVSTLELGDSALYLCASSPAGNEQYFGPGTRLTVT.

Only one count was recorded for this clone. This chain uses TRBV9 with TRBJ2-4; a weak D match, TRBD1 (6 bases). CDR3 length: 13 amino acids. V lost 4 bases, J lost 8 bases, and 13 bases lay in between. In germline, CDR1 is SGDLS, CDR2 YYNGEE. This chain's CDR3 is CASSKTGSHIQYF. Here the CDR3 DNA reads TGTGCCAGCAGCAAAACAGGGTCTCACATTCAGTACTTC.

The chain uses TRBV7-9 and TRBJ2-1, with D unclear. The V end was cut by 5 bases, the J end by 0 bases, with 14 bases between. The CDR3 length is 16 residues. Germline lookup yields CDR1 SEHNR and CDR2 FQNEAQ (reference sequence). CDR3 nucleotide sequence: TGTGCCAGCAGCCCACCCCTGGTGAGCTCCTACAATGAGCAGTTCTTC. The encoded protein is CASSPPLVSSYNEQFF.

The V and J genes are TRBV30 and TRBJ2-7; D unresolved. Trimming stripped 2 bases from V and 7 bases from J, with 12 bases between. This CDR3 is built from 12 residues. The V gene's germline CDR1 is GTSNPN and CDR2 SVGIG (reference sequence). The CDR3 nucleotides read TGTGCCTGGAGTCCCTCCGACAAGGAGCAGTACTTC. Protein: CAWSPSDKEQYF.

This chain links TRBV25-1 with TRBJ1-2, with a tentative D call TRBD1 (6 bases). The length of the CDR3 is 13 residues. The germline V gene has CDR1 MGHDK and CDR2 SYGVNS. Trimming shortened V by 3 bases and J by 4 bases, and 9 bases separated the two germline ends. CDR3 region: CASSDGGSYGYTF. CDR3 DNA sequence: TGTGCCAGCAGTGATGGGGGCTCCTATGGCTACACCTTC.

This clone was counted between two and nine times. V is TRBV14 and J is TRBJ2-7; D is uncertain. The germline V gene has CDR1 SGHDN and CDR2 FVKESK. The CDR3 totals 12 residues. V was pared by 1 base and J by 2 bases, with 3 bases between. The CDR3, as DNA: TGTGCCAGCAGCCAAGGGCCCTACGAGCAGTACTTC. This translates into CASSQGPYEQYF.

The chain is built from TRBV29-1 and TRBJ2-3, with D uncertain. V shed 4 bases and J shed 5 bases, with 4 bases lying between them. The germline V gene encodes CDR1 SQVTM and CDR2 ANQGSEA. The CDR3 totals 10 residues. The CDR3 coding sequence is TGCAGCGTTGTTGTAGATACGCAGTATTTT. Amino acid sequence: CSVVVDTQYF.

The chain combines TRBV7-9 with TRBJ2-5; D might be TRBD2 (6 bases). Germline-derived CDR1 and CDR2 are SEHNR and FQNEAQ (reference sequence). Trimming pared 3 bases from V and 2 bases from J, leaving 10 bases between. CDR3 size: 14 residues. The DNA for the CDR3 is TGTGCCAGCAGCTTCCTGGGGGGTCAAGAGACCCAGTACTTC. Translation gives CASSFLGGQETQYF.

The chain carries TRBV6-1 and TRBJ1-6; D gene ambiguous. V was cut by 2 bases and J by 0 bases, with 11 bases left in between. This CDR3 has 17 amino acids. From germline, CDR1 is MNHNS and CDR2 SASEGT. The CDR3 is CASSESGLSSYNSPLHF. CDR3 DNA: TGTGCCAGCAGTGAATCGGGATTGAGCTCCTATAATTCACCCCTCCACTTT.

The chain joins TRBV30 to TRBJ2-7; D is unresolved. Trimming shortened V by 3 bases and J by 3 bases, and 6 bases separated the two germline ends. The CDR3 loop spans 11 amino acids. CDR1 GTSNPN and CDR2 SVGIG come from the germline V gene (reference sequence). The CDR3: CAWSGLYEQYF. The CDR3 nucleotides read TGTGCCTGGAGCGGCCTCTACGAGCAGTACTTC.

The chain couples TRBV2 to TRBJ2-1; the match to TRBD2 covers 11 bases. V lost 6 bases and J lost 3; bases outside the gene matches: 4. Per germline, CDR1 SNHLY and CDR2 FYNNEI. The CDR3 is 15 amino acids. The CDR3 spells CASSATSGSYNEQFF. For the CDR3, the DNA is TGTGCCAGCAGCGCCACTAGCGGGAGCTACAATGAGCAGTTCTTC.